This T cell receptor (beta chain) appears in the sequencing data of a study of blood T cell repertoires in COVID-19. On the study more broadly: Both acute and convalescent COVID-19 samples were obtained from the United States, Italy and Spain.

In the authors' workflow: Amplification with reference gene primers provided the estimates of nucleated cell counts. Profiling relied on immunoSEQ multiplex PCR, and the TCRdb table lists in-frame clones only, not all of them. That table is the source of V, J and clone size, and D and trimming were worked out from the DNA. The data contain roughly 100,000 clones, 81% of them singletons. V was clipped by 5 bases and J by 7 bases, with 21 bases between them. There are 15 residues in the CDR3. Germline assignment: CDR1 MDHEN and CDR2 SYDVKM. This chain connects TRBV28 to TRBJ2-7; TRBD2 is a possible D gene (6 bases). Sequencing was done on a sample of peripheral blood. This TCR was sampled from a man older than 75 with acute or convalescent COVID-19. CDR3 sequence (DNA): TGTGCCAGCAGTCCATTTAGCGGCGGGTCGCGGGAGCAGTACTTC. Protein sequence: CASSPFSGGSREQYF.